A selection of T cell receptor beta chains follows, all from one sample in a study of regulatory T cells in long-lasting Graves disease. TCRdb processed the multiplex PCR reads anew with MiXCR; each CDR3 protein has one entry. The sample has under 350,000 distinct CDR3 sequences, 22% seen once. The sample was peripheral blood mononuclear cells (PBMCs), taken when the disease was refractory, from a patient treated with antithyroid drugs. These receptors were obtained from a female donor with Graves disease. The CDR3 runs from the conserved cysteine through the conserved F or W. Fields, in order: J gene, V gene, clone size, D gene, CDR3 protein, CDR3 DNA. D genes are given only for firm matches. Expanded clones are given a class, and other clones once, few, many or no size at all.

>TRBJ2-6|TRBV29-1|-|-
CSVEAAGANVLTF
TGCAGCGTTGAGGCAGCTGGGGCCAACGTCCTGACTTTC
>TRBJ1-4|TRBV12-3/TRBV12-4|many|-
CASSPGDTRNEKLFF
TGTGCCAGCAGTCCCGGGGACACTCGGAATGAAAAACTGTTTTTT
>TRBJ1-1|TRBV28|many|TRBD1
CASSLEQGDTEAFF
TGTGCCAGCAGTTTAGAACAGGGGGACACTGAAGCTTTCTTT
>TRBJ2-5|TRBV20-1|many|-
CSARDLPGLETQYF
TGCAGTGCTAGAGATCTTCCGGGACTAGAGACCCAGTACTTC
>TRBJ2-2|TRBV12-3/TRBV12-4|-|TRBD2
CASSFRLGTSGSSGELFF
TGTGCCAGCAGTTTTAGATTAGGGACTAGCGGGAGTTCAGGGGAGCTGTTTTTT
>TRBJ1-1|TRBV27|-|-
CASSLTSRNEAFF
TGTGCCAGCAGTTTAACCTCGCGGAATGAAGCTTTCTTT
>TRBJ2-5|TRBV18|-|-
CASSPIFTGRETQYF
TGTGCCAGCTCACCCATATTTACGGGACGAGAGACCCAGTACTTC
>TRBJ2-5|TRBV28|many|-
CASRPRGTLQETQYF
TGTGCCAGCAGACCAAGGGGGACCCTCCAAGAGACCCAGTACTTC
>TRBJ2-1|TRBV28|few|TRBD2
CASSSPVVLAVHSYNEQFF
TGTGCCAGCAGTTCCCCGGTGGTACTAGCGGTACACTCCTACAATGAGCAGTTCTTC
>TRBJ2-7|TRBV6-1|many|-
CASSKERRVVGEQYF
TGTGCCAGCAGTAAGGAGCGCAGGGTTGTAGGGGAGCAGTACTTC
>TRBJ2-1|TRBV24-1|few|TRBD2
CATSDPQSGVRGVNEQFF
TGTGCCACCAGTGATCCTCAGTCGGGTGTGCGGGGGGTCAATGAGCAGTTCTTC